This T cell receptor (beta chain) was recorded in a study of technical replicates of blood from several donors (dated by TCRdb to about 2017). The library was built by means of the immunoSEQ multiplex PCR assay. Drawn from immuneACCESS, this table holds only the in-frame rearrangements with V and J called that TCRdb kept. Clones are partly lost; checked studies trace under half to an unresolved V gene and leave the rest unexplained. The sample profile shows tens of thousands of clones; 88% of them were found once. Clones ranked in the top ten supply 4.6% of the sample. For this clone: What this receptor recognizes is not known. It has no much larger one-base neighbor in the sample; base qualities were not kept.

Including the terminal cysteine and phenylalanine, the CDR3 comprises 16 residues. Only the CDR3 part of the read is kept: 48 bases, read in frame from the first base. From a lookup of the germline V gene, CDR1 and CDR2 are SGHAT and FQNNGV. V is trimmed back by 3 bases and J by 5 bases, and the junction contains 8 bases that no gene match accounts for. Sequencing was carried out using PBMCs. The source of this sequence is a human donor in good health. Some clones in this sample may be carry-over from other donors' samples. The chain links TRBV11-2 with TRBJ2-3; TRBD2 matches 10 bases in the middle. The CDR3 protein: CASSFTSGGARDTQYF. The DNA sequence follows: TGTGCCAGCAGCTTCACGAGCGGGGGGGCTCGAGATACGCAGTATTTT.